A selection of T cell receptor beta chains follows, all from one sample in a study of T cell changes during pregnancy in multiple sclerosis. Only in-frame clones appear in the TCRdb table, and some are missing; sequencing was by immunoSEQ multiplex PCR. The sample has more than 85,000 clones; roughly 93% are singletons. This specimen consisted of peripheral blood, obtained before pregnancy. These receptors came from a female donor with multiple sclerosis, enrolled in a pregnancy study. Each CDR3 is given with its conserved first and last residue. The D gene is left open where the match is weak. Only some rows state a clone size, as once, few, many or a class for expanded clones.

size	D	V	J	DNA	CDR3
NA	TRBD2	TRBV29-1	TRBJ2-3	TGCAGCGTTGGTAGGACTAGCGGATTCACAGATACGCAGTATTTT	CSVGRTSGFTDTQYF
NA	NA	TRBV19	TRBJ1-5	TGTGCCAGTAGCACGCTTGGAGGGGATCATCAGCCCCAGCATTTT	CASSTLGGDHQPQHF
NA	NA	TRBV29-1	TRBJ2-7	TGCAGCGTTGTAACCCCCAGGGGCTACGAGCAGTACTTC	CSVVTPRGYEQYF
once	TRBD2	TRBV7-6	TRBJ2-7	TGTGCCAGCAGCAGACTAGCGGAAACCTACGAGCAGTACTTC	CASSRLAETYEQYF
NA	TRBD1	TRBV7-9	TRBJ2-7	TGTGCCAGCAGCAACCACAGGGGGCCTCACTACGAGCAGTACTTC	CASSNHRGPHYEQYF
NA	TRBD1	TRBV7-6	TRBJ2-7	TGTGCCAGCAGCTTGGGATCCGGGACAGGACACTCCTACGAGCAGTACTTC	CASSLGSGTGHSYEQYF
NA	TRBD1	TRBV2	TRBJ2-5	TGTGCCAGCAAGTATCCTGGGGGACAGGGAGATCTGGAGACCCAGTACTTC	CASKYPGGQGDLETQYF
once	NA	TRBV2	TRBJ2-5	TGTGCCAGCAGTGAGTCGGGTCAAGAGACCCAGTACTTC	CASSESGQETQYF
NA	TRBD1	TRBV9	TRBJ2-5	TGTGCCAGCAGCCCAGGGGGTGGGCTGGAGACCCAGTACTTC	CASSPGGGLETQYF
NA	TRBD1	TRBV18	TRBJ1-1	TGTGCCAGCTCAGCAGGGACAGGGACTGAAGCTTTCTTT	CASSAGTGTEAFF
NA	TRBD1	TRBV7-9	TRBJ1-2	TGTGCCAGCAGCTCTGGGGACAGGGGGGCCTATGGCTACACCTTC	CASSSGDRGAYGYTF
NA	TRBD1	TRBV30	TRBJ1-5	TGTGCCTGGAGCGGGACAGTGGCTCGCGAGCCCCAGCATTTT	CAWSGTVAREPQHF
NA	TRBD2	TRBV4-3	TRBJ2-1	TGCGCCAGCAGCCAAGAAGGATTAGCGGGAGGGAAGACGTTCTTC	CASSQEGLAGGKTFF
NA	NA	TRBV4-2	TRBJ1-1	TGTGCCAGCAGCCAGCTTCCGGGGGGTCTGAACACTGAAGCTTTCTTT	CASSQLPGGLNTEAFF
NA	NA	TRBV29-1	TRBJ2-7	TGCAGCGTTGATCTAGCACGTCCGGACCGTAACACCTACGAGCAGTACTTC	CSVDLARPDRNTYEQYF
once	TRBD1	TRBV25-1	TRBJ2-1	TGTGCCAGCAGTCAGAGGACAGGGTTCAATGAGCAGTTCTTC	CASSQRTGFNEQFF
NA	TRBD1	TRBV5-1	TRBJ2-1	TGCGCCAGCAGCCCCGGGACAGGGTTGAATGAGCAGTTCTTC	CASSPGTGLNEQFF
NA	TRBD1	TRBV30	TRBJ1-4	TGTGCCTGGAGTGTACTTGGAGGACAGGGGATGACTAATGAAAAACTGTTTTTT	CAWSVLGGQGMTNEKLFF
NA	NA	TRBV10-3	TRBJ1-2	TGTGCCATCAGTGCATCCAGCTATGGCTACACCTTC	CAISASSYGYTF
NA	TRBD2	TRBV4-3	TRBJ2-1	TGCGCCAGCAGCCAAGGAACGGGAGGACTAGCGGTGAACAATGAGCAGTTCTTC	CASSQGTGGLAVNNEQFF
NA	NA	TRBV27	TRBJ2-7	TGTGCCAGCAGTTTGTGGCAGGGGGGCAACGAGCAGTACTTC	CASSLWQGGNEQYF
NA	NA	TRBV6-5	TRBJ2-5	TGTGCCAGCAGTTCCTCCGGAGGGCCGGGTGAGACCCAGTACTTC	CASSSSGGPGETQYF
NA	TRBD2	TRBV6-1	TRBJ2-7	TGTGCCAGCAGTGAAGCCACTAGCGGACCGTACTACGAGCAGTACTTC	CASSEATSGPYYEQYF
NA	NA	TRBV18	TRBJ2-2	TGTGCCAGCTCACAGGGACTTCAGTGGACCGGGGAGCTGTTTTTT	CASSQGLQWTGELFF
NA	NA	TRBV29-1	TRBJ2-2	TGCAGCGTCCTGGTAGGGGGCACCGGGGAGCTGTTTTTT	CSVLVGGTGELFF
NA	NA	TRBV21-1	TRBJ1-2	TGTGCCAGCAGCCTTGGCAGTTCTAACTATGGCTACACCTTC	CASSLGSSNYGYTF
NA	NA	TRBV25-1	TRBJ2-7	TGTGCCAGCAGTGAGGTTGGAGCTGGCCACGAGCAGTACTTC	CASSEVGAGHEQYF
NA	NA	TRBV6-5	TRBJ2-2	TGTGCCAGCAGTTACCTCCAGGGATCCGGGGAGCTGTTTTTT	CASSYLQGSGELFF
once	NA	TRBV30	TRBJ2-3	TGTGCCTGGAGCGCCCTTAGTAGCACAGATACGCAGTATTTT	CAWSALSSTDTQYF
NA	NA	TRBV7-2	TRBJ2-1	TGTGCCAGCAGCTTAGGTGGCGGCTCCTACAATGAGCAGTTCTTC	CASSLGGGSYNEQFF
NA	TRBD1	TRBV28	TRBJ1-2	TGTGCCAGCATCCGCGGAACAGGGGCTGGCTACACCTTC	CASIRGTGAGYTF
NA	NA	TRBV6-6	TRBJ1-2	TGTGCCAGCAGTTCGAAAGGGGGTTTCGGTGGCTACACCTTC	CASSSKGGFGGYTF
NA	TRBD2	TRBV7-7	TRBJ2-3	TGTGCCAGCAGCCCCGGGACTAGCGGTACAGATACGCAGTATTTT	CASSPGTSGTDTQYF
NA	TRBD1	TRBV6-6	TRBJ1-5	TGTGCCAGCAGGACAGGGGGCGGCAATCAGCCCCAGCATTTT	CASRTGGGNQPQHF
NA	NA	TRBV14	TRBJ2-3	TGTGCCAGCAGCCAAGGGCGGGCCCTCACAGATACGCAGTATTTT	CASSQGRALTDTQYF
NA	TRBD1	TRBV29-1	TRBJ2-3	TGTGGGACAGGGGGCAGGTCAGATACGCAGTATTTT	CGTGGRSDTQYF
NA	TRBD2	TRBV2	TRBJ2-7	TGTGCCACTGTACCGGGACTAGCGGGAGAAGGAGGGGCCTACGAGCAGTACTTC	CATVPGLAGEGGAYEQYF
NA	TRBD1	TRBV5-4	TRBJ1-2	TGTGCCAGCAGCTTGGGGCTACAGGGGGCGCAACATGGCTACACCTTC	CASSLGLQGAQHGYTF
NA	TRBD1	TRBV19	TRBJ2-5	TGTGCCAGTAGTCTCCGGGACAGGGTTCGGGCCCAGTACTTC	CASSLRDRVRAQYF
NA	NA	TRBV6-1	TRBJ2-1	TGTGCCAGCAACTCGGGATCGAATGAGCAGTTCTTC	CASNSGSNEQFF
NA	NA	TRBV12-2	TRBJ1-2	TGTGCAAGTCGCTTAGACAGTGGCCATGGCTACACCTTC	CASRLDSGHGYTF
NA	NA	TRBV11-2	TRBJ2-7	TGTGCCAGCAGCTTAGGGCTCTTAGGGGCCTACGAGCAGTACTTC	CASSLGLLGAYEQYF
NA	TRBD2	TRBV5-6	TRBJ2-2	TGTGCCAGCAGCCCAGGGACTAGCCGGACCGGGGAGCTGTTTTTT	CASSPGTSRTGELFF
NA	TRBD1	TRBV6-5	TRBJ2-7	TGTGCCAGCAGTCGGACAGGGGTCCTTTACGAGCAGTACTTC	CASSRTGVLYEQYF
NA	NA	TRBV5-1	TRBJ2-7	TGCGCCAGCAGCTTGTACGGGAGCGTCGACGAGCAGTACTTC	CASSLYGSVDEQYF
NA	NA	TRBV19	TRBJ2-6	TGTGCCAGTAGTACCACAGGGGAGGTTCCTGGGGCCAACGTCCTGACTTTC	CASSTTGEVPGANVLTF
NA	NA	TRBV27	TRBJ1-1	TGTGCCAGCAGTTTATCGGGGGGTCCGTTGAACACTGAAGCTTTCTTT	CASSLSGGPLNTEAFF